This T cell receptor (beta chain) was retrieved from a study of T-cell memory formation after mild COVID-19. Amplification by 5'RACE using constant-segment primers produced TCR alpha and TCR beta cDNA libraries that carried sample barcodes and UMIs. TCRdb called the 5' RACE reads again in MiXCR, with one record for every CDR3 protein. The sample holds fewer than 200,000 distinct CDR3 sequences, 15% to 20% seen once. Study-wide points: Clones contracting day 15 to 85 were balanced CD4/CD8; later expanders leaned CD4+. Proof of SARS-CoV-2 specificity was absent for the second-wave clones that crested on day 37.

This clonotype was counted only a few times. No antigen is known for it. The CDR3 covers 12 residues. V lost 1 base, J lost 3 bases, and 5 bases lay in between. Germline loops: CDR1 SGHRS, CDR2 YFSETQ. The clonotype was recovered from a man between 18 and 35 years old who had mild COVID-19 (a few samples of this study predate the infection). Cell type and time point are not known. Material for sequencing was PBMCs or a T cell subset sorted from them (not recorded which). The V call is TRBV5-1, the J call TRBJ2-7; D call uncertain. The CDR3 DNA is TGCGCCAGCAGCTTGCCTAACTACGAGCAGTACTTC. Encoded protein: CASSLPNYEQYF.